The 9 T cell receptor beta chains in this list originate from one sample, sequenced in a study of cytomegalovirus exposure and HLA in healthy donors. 13 Jbeta primers and 60 Vbeta primers were used for the PCR. TCRdb's table, derived via immunoSEQ multiplex PCR, lists solely in-frame clones and lacks some. This sample's table has tens of thousands of clones. What was sequenced was PBMCs. Receptor source: a man in his fifties in good health and CMV-seropositive.

The CDR3 loop is CASSPQRISTDTQYF. The CDR3 coding sequence is TGTGCCAGCAGCCCTCAGCGGATAAGCACAGATACGCAGTATTTT. The chain carries TRBV7-9 and TRBJ2-3, with D possibly being TRBD2 (5 bases). The CDR3 has 15 residues. Germline lookup yields CDR1 SEHNR and CDR2 FQNEAQ (reference sequence). V dropped 5 bases and J dropped 0 bases, with 12 bases sitting between them. Looking up the rest from reference TRBV7-9 and TRBJ2-3 gives the full variable domain: DTGVSQNPRHKITKRGQNVTFRCDPISEHNRLYWYRQTLGQGPEFLTYFQNEAQLEKSRLLSDRFSAERPKGSFSTLEIQRTEQGDSAMYLCASSPQRISTDTQYFGPGTRLTVL.

V usage is TRBV7-8 and J usage is TRBJ1-5; a weak D match, TRBD1 (5 bases). The V end lost 3 bases, the J end lost 9 bases, and 15 bases lay between the germline ends. The CDR3 consists of 14 residues. Germline V CDR1 and CDR2: SGHVS, FQNEAQ. DNA of the CDR3: TGTGCCAGCAGCTTCATGGAGGGGACGGGGCCCCAGCATTTT. This sequence encodes CASSFMEGTGPQHF.

The chain carries TRBV23-1 and TRBJ2-7, with 11 bases matching TRBD2. TRBV23-1 is annotated as an ORF whose role is uncertain. J gave up 4 bases and V 8 bases, and 4 bases lay outside the gene matches. The CDR3 sequence is 13 residues long. CDR3 DNA: TGCGCCAGCCGTAGCGGGAGGGGGTACGAGCAGTACGTC. Its translation: CASRSGRGYEQYV.

This sequence joins TRBV6-5 and TRBJ1-1; 8 positions agree with TRBD1. The junction had 4 bases not matched to a gene; V was cut back by 6 bases and J by 4 bases. The CDR3 is 13 residues long. Germline lookup yields CDR1 MNHEY and CDR2 SVGAGI. This CDR3 reads CASRQGVGTEAFF. The CDR3 DNA reads TGTGCCAGCAGACAGGGGGTCGGCACTGAAGCTTTCTTT.

This chain connects TRBV18 to TRBJ2-7, with D unclear. Trimming cost V 2 bases and J 3 bases, with 11 bases left between them. Germline CDR1 is KGHSH and CDR2 is LQKENI. The length of the CDR3 is 14 residues. Written as DNA, the CDR3 is TGTGCCAGCTCACCAGGGCTGCAAGTCTACGAGCAGTACTTC. Translated, it gives CASSPGLQVYEQYF.

The chain joins TRBV7-9 to TRBJ1-2, with D possibly being TRBD1 (6 bases). Germline CDR1 is SEHNR and CDR2 is FQNEAQ (reference sequence). The CDR3 is 14 amino acids. Between the trimmed V and J ends, which lost 5 bases and 3 bases, there was a span of 13 bases. Here the CDR3 DNA reads TGTGCCAGCAGCCTCAGGGGAGGGGACTATGGCTACACCTTC. This codes for CASSLRGGDYGYTF.

The chain couples TRBV7-9 to TRBJ1-1, with TRBD1 matching 7 bases. Germline V gene lookup returns CDR1 SEHNR and CDR2 FQNEAQ (reference sequence). J lost 3 bases, V lost 6 bases, and 1 base had no gene match. CDR3 length equals 12 residues. CDR3 loop: CASRTGYTEAFF. The DNA for the CDR3 is TGTGCCAGCAGGACAGGGTACACTGAAGCTTTCTTT.

The chain carries TRBV7-9 and TRBJ2-7, with TRBD1 matching over 8 bases. J gave up 5 bases and V 5 bases, and 11 bases lay outside the gene matches. The CDR3 runs 15 residues. CDR1 is SEHNR and CDR2 is FQNEAQ in the germline V gene (reference sequence). In DNA, the CDR3 is TGTGCCAGCAGCCCCCCAGGGGGCTACCTGGACGAGCAGTACTTC. Residues: CASSPPGGYLDEQYF.

A remark on this clone: The junction shows a germline mismatch at one end, possibly a read error. The rearrangement joins TRBV7-2 to TRBJ1-1; 10 nucleotides match TRBD1. Germline V lookup: CDR1 SGHTA, CDR2 FQGNSA. The CDR3 totals 12 residues. This CDR3 is CASSPGTGALAF. CDR3 in DNA: TGTGCCAGCAGCCCCGGGACAGGGGCCCTGGCGTTT.